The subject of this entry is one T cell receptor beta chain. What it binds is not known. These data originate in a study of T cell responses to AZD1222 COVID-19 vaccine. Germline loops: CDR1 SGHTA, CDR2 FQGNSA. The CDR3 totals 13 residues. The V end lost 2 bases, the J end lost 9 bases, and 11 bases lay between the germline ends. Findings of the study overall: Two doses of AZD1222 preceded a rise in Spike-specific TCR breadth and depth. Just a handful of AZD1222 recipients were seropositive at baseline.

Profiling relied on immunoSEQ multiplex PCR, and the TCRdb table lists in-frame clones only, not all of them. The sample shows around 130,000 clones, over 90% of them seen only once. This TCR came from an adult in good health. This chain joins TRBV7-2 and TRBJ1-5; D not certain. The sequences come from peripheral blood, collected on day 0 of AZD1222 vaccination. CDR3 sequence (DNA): TGTGCCAGCAGCTTACGAATTTTCGGGCCCCAGCATTTT. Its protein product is CASSLRIFGPQHF.